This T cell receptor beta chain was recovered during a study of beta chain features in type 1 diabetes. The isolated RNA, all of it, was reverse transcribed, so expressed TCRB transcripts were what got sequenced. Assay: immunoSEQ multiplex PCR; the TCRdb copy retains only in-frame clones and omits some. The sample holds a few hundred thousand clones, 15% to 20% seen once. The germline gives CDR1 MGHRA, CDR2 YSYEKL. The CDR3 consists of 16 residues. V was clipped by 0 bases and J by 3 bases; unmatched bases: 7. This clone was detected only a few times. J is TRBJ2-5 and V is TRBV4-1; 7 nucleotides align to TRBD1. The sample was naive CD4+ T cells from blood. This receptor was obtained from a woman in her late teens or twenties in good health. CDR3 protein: CASSQDHPGGKETQYF. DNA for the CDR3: TGCGCCAGCAGCCAAGATCATCCAGGGGGTAAAGAGACCCAGTACTTC.